The TCR beta chain described here comes from a study of cytomegalovirus exposure and HLA in healthy donors. Remarks on this clone: The antigen is undetermined.

Overall study results and limits: Later analysis revealed greater clonal expansion in HLA-associated TCR beta chains than in equally common others. When the data were analyzed later, several of the most significant clusters appeared to be linked to common viral pathogens. Among TCR beta chains, those listed as cytomegalovirus-associated numbered over 150. Most of the CMV-associated TCR beta chains (in a later analysis) appeared to be HLA-restricted.

CDR3 length equals 13 residues. The V segment lost 1 base and the J segment 9 bases; nucleotides outside the gene matches: 4. CDR1 is LGHNT and CDR2 is FRNRAP in the germline V gene. Amplification used 60 Vbeta primers and 13 Jbeta primers. Method: immunoSEQ multiplex PCR; TCRdb's copy keeps in-frame clones and lacks some. The table has 110,000 to 150,000 clones, more than 60% seen once; the top ten hold about 3.1%. The specimen was PBMCs. V gene TRBV12-5 combines with J gene TRBJ1-1, with 8 bases lining up with TRBD1. This TCR was sampled from a man aged 40-55 years in good health and CMV-seronegative. CDR3 sequence: CASGLETGVQAFF. CDR3 nucleotides: TGTGCTAGTGGTTTGGAGACAGGGGTGCAAGCTTTCTTT. The whole variable domain, filled in from reference TRBV12-5 and TRBJ1-1, reads DARVTQTPRHKVTEMGQEVTMRCQPILGHNTVFWYRQTMMQGLELLAYFRNRAPLDDSGMPKDRFSAEMPDATLATLKIQPSEPRDSAVYFCASGLETGVQAFFGQGTRLTVV.